Listed below are T cell receptor beta chains from one sample, sequenced in a study of blood T cell repertoires in COVID-19. Produced via immunoSEQ multiplex PCR; TCRdb's table is partial and in-frame only. Counted here are around 50,000 clones, roughly 82% occurring once; the ten biggest clones make up roughly 22%. Sequenced sample: peripheral blood. The origin of the receptors is a woman aged 55-69 years with acute or convalescent COVID-19. Both conserved end residues are part of each CDR3. Each record gives: V gene, clone size, CDR3 protein. Some rows mark clone size as missing; the rest say once, few, many or name a class of expanded clone.

V gene: TRBV6-5; clone size: .; CDR3 protein: CASTQLTGPESPLHF
V gene: TRBV30; clone size: once; CDR3 protein: CAWSRDRVYEQYF
V gene: TRBV12-1; clone size: .; CDR3 protein: CASSFDEGATEAFF
V gene: TRBV6-2/TRBV6-3; clone size: .; CDR3 protein: CASSYTGISSPLHF
V gene: TRBV2; clone size: .; CDR3 protein: CASSELWTGWNYEQYF
V gene: TRBV29-1; clone size: .; CDR3 protein: CSIRSSGGTDTQYF
V gene: TRBV6-5; clone size: .; CDR3 protein: CASSYSGGAEAFF
V gene: TRBV19; clone size: few; CDR3 protein: CASSLAGLVPLHF
V gene: TRBV18; clone size: .; CDR3 protein: CASSPREAQETQYF
V gene: TRBV4-1; clone size: .; CDR3 protein: CASSHRAVGLGTGANVLTF
V gene: TRBV18; clone size: .; CDR3 protein: CASSPLLEMNTEAFF
V gene: TRBV19; clone size: once; CDR3 protein: CASSPQGRDGYTF
V gene: TRBV6-1; clone size: .; CDR3 protein: CASSEFRDNQPQHF
V gene: TRBV19; clone size: .; CDR3 protein: CASSIVPGQGRNQPQHF
V gene: TRBV7-9; clone size: .; CDR3 protein: CASSLVALAGRSSYEQYF
V gene: TRBV29-1; clone size: .; CDR3 protein: CSVALSTDTQYF
V gene: TRBV9; clone size: .; CDR3 protein: CASSVGQLNTEAFF
V gene: TRBV18; clone size: .; CDR3 protein: CASSPKGINNEQFF
V gene: TRBV20-1; clone size: .; CDR3 protein: CSASWDAGGPYNEQFF
V gene: TRBV21-1; clone size: few; CDR3 protein: CASSNIGRLGTEGTGELFF
V gene: TRBV5-6; clone size: once; CDR3 protein: CASSRSTLTVNTEAFF
V gene: TRBV5-4; clone size: .; CDR3 protein: CASSNKTQGGAGELFF
V gene: TRBV4-2; clone size: .; CDR3 protein: CASSSDRAYEQYF
V gene: TRBV4-2; clone size: .; CDR3 protein: CASSQDLGDSGNTIYF
V gene: TRBV27; clone size: few; CDR3 protein: CASSLSPNYGYTF
V gene: TRBV3-1/TRBV3-2; clone size: .; CDR3 protein: CASSQAPGAGGGGYTF
V gene: TRBV24-1; clone size: once; CDR3 protein: CATSDEGTEGYGYTF
V gene: TRBV15; clone size: .; CDR3 protein: CATSPSPRQENSPLHF
V gene: TRBV7-3; clone size: .; CDR3 protein: CASSLTSGGIQYF
V gene: TRBV10-3; clone size: .; CDR3 protein: CATENRQNTEAFF
V gene: TRBV7-3; clone size: .; CDR3 protein: CASSRGDRGFTDTQYF
V gene: TRBV6-5; clone size: few; CDR3 protein: CASSYGFGTSTDTQYF
V gene: TRBV19; clone size: .; CDR3 protein: CASRQGLGNTGELFF
V gene: TRBV7-7; clone size: few; CDR3 protein: CASSSYDGLAGSGELFF
V gene: TRBV9; clone size: .; CDR3 protein: CASSLQGAGYTF
V gene: TRBV5-1; clone size: .; CDR3 protein: CASSLGGERGYTF
V gene: TRBV11-2; clone size: .; CDR3 protein: CASSRDRGRVDTQYF